This T cell receptor (beta chain) was obtained from a study of identical twins. This clonotype appeared a few times. The antigen remains undetermined. The study, taken as a whole, reports: Fewer insertions characterized abundant cord blood beta clonotypes, whereas memory repertoires showed none.

TCRdb used MiXCR to reprocess the 5' RACE reads, holding one entry per CDR3 protein. Of about 220,000 distinct CDR3 sequences in the sample, roughly 7.5% are singletons; the top ten hold over 5%. The V end lost 3 bases, the J end lost 4 bases, and 15 bases lay between the germline ends. Germline CDR1 MNHNS, CDR2 SASEGT. This CDR3 is built from 15 residues. These records were also assigned to another study, of yellow fever vaccine responses in identical twins.

V gene TRBV6-1 combines with J gene TRBJ1-1; D not resolved. Sequenced input: CD8+ T cells sorted from blood. The sequence was collected from a woman under 30 in good health. CDR3 amino acids: CASSEGLPRGTEAFF. The CDR3 nucleotides read TGTGCCAGCAGTGAGGGCCTCCCCCGCGGCACTGAAGCTTTCTTT.